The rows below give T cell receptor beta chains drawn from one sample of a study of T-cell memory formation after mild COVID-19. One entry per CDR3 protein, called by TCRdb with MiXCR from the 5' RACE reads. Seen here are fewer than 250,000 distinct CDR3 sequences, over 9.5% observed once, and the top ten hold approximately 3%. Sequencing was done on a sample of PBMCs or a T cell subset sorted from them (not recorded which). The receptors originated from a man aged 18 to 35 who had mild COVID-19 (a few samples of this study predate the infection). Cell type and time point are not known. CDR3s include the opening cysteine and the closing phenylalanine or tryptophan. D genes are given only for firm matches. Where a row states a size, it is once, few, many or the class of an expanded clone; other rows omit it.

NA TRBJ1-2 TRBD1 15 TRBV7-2 CASSFRTGVEYGYTF TGTGCCAGCAGCTTCCGGACAGGGGTGGAGTATGGCTACACCTTC
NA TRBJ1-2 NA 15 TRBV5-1 CASSLEWGANYGYTF TGCGCCAGCAGCTTGGAATGGGGAGCTAACTATGGCTACACCTTC
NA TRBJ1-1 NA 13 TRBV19 CASSIRWGTEAFF TGTGCCAGTAGTATTCGCTGGGGCACTGAAGCTTTCTTT
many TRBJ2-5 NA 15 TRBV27 CASRKATSITETQYF TGTGCCAGCAGGAAGGCCACTAGCATCACAGAGACCCAGTACTTC
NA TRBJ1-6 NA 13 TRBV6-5 CASREKLDSPLHF TGTGCCAGCAGGGAGAAATTGGATTCACCCCTCCACTTT
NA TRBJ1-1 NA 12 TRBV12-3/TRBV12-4 CARRTLNTEAFF TGTGCCAGACGGACATTGAACACTGAAGCTTTCTTT
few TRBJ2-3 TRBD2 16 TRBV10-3 CAISPGLKITTDTQYF TGTGCCATCAGTCCGGGACTAAAGATTACGACAGATACGCAGTATTTT
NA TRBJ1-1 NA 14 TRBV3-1 CASSHSLRGTEAFF TGTGCCAGCAGCCACTCTCTTAGGGGCACTGAAGCTTTCTTT
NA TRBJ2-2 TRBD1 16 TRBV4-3 CASSPIGTGDTGELFF TGCGCCAGCAGCCCCATCGGGACAGGGGACACCGGGGAGCTGTTTTTT
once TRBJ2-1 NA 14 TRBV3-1 CASSQDRGSHEQFF TGTGCCAGCAGCCAAGATAGGGGGTCCCATGAGCAGTTCTTC
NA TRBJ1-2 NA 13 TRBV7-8 CASSLARDAGYTF TGTGCCAGCAGCTTAGCCAGGGACGCTGGCTACACCTTC
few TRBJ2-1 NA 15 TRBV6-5 CASSRDSLMGNEQFF TGTGCCAGCAGCCGGGACTCCCTAATGGGCAATGAGCAGTTCTTC
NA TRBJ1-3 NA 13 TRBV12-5 CASGFRAGNTIYF TGTGCTAGTGGTTTCCGCGCTGGAAACACCATATATTTT
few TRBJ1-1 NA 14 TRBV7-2 CASSSVWRRTEAFF TGTGCCAGCAGCTCGGTGTGGCGGAGAACTGAAGCTTTCTTT
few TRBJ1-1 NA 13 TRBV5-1 CASSLTEGIEAFF TGCGCCAGCAGCTTAACCGAGGGGATTGAAGCTTTCTTT
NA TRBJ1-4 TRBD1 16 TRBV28 CASNRVGGLTNEKLFF TGTGCCAGCAACAGAGTAGGGGGCTTGACTAATGAAAAACTGTTTTTT